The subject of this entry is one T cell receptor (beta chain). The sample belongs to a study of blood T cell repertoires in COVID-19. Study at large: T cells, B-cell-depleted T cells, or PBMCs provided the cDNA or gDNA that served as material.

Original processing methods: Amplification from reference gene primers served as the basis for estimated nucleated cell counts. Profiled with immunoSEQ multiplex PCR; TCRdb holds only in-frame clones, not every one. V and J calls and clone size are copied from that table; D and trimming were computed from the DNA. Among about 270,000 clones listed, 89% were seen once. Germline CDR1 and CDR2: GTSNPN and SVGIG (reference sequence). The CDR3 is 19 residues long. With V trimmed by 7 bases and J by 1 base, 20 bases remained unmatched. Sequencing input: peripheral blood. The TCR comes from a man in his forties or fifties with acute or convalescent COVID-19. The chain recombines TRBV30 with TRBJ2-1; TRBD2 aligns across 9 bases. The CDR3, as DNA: TGTGCCTCCTACCCCAGCCAGACTAGCGGAAGGAGATCCTACAATGAGCAGTTCTTC. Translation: CASYPSQTSGRRSYNEQFF.